The clone carrying this T cell receptor beta chain was seen only a few times. Its antigen is unknown. These data originate in a study of T-cell memory formation after mild COVID-19. Across the study: TCR clusters were mostly confined to one donor each.

Trimming left V 4 bases short and J 0 bases short, with 10 bases between. The CDR3 consists of 14 residues. Germline CDR1 SGHRS, CDR2 YFSETQ. The study, taken as a whole, reports: Among clones contracting day 15 to 85, CD4/CD8 was balanced, whereas later expanders leaned CD4+. Some SARS-CoV-2-responding clones were already detected in memory before infection.

TCR alpha and TCR beta cDNA libraries carrying sample barcodes and UMIs were produced by 5'RACE using constant-segment primers. From the 5' RACE reads, TCRdb called clonotypes with MiXCR, one entry per CDR3 protein. The table has about 400,000 distinct CDR3 sequences, roughly 18% seen once. This TCR derives from a man younger than 35 who had mild COVID-19 (a few samples of this study predate the infection). Cell type and time point are not known. Sequencing was done on a sample of PBMCs or a T cell subset sorted from them (not recorded which). The genes are TRBV5-1 and TRBJ1-1, with D possibly being TRBD1 (5 bases). Written as DNA, the CDR3 is TGCGCCAGCAGCACGCGAGGGGTGAACACTGAAGCTTTCTTT. Protein: CASSTRGVNTEAFF.